The 18 T cell receptor beta chains below all came from one sample that was sequenced in a study of cytomegalovirus exposure and HLA in healthy donors. Primers included in the PCR were 60 Vbeta and 13 Jbeta primers. The repertoire was sequenced with immunoSEQ multiplex PCR; TCRdb's copy has only in-frame clones and lacks some. The data hold more than 60,000 clones, with 65% to 85% observed a single time. Specimen: PBMCs. The receptors shown here come from a woman aged 25-40 years in good health and CMV-seronegative.

This sequence joins TRBV10-3 and TRBJ1-2; 9 bases align to TRBD1. The germline V gene has CDR1 ENHRY and CDR2 SYGVKD. V lost 2 bases to trimming and J lost 4 bases; unmatched junction nucleotides: 5. The CDR3 contains 15 residues. The CDR3 nucleotides are TGTGCCATCAGTGAGGCGGGACAGGGTACCTATGGCTACACCTTC. Amino acids: CAISEAGQGTYGYTF.

This clone was observed once. The V and J genes are TRBV2 and TRBJ1-2; perhaps TRBD1 as D (6 bases). The CDR3 consists of 14 residues. The V gene lost 4 bases and the J gene lost 6 bases, with 15 bases spanning the gap. CDR1 is SNHLY and CDR2 is FYNNEI in the germline V gene. DNA for the CDR3: TGTGCCAGCAGTGTAGTGGTACAGGGTCATGGCTACACCTTC. Protein product: CASSVVVQGHGYTF.

CDR3 DNA sequence: TGTGCCAGCAGCCCGTTGGGACAGGGCGCGACCAGGGGGGAGACCCAGTACTTC. Residues: CASSPLGQGATRGETQYF. The chain is built from TRBV9 and TRBJ2-5; 9 bases are shared with TRBD1. The length of the CDR3 is 18 residues. From germline, CDR1 is SGDLS and CDR2 YYNGEE. The V segment lost 4 bases and the J segment 5 bases; nucleotides outside the gene matches: 18. Using reference TRBV9 and TRBJ2-5 for the parts outside the CDR3, the full variable domain is DSGVTQTPKHLITATGQRVTLRCSPRSGDLSVYWYQQSLDQGLQFLIQYYNGEERAKGNILERFSAQQFPDLHSELNLSSLELGDSALYFCASSPLGQGATRGETQYFGPGTRLLVL.

The V call is TRBV6-5, the J call TRBJ2-7, with 11 bases fitting TRBD1. The germline CDR1 and CDR2 sequences are MNHEY and SVGAGI. The CDR3 consists of 14 residues. V shed 9 bases, J shed 4 bases, and the junction held 8 bases outside the gene matches. The CDR3 region has the DNA TGTGCCAGTTCACCGGGACAGGGGGTTTACGAGCAGTACTTC. Encoded protein: CASSPGQGVYEQYF.

The rearrangement uses TRBV9 and TRBJ2-2, with D unclear. Trimming removed 3 bases at V and 1 base at J, with 10 bases between. This CDR3 spans 15 amino acids. Germline V gives CDR1 SGDLS, CDR2 YYNGEE. The CDR3 loop reads CASSAQERNTGELFF. The CDR3 DNA sequence: TGTGCCAGCAGCGCCCAAGAGCGGAACACCGGGGAGCTGTTTTTT.

The V call is TRBV30, the J call TRBJ1-1, with D perhaps matching TRBD1 (5 bases). Germline CDR1 and CDR2: GTSNPN and SVGIG (reference sequence). This CDR3 spans 16 amino acids. V was cut by 5 bases and J by 3 bases, with 22 bases left in between. The DNA for the CDR3 is TGTGCCTGGCTGGGCCCCAAGCGGTGGGGGGACACTGAAGCTTTCTTT. It codes for CAWLGPKRWGDTEAFF.

This chain connects TRBV4-3 to TRBJ2-7; D perhaps matches TRBD2 (6 bases). CDR3 size: 16 residues. The V gene lost 0 bases and the J gene lost 2 bases, with 14 bases spanning the gap. Germline loops: CDR1 LGHNA, CDR2 YSLEER. This CDR3 reads CASSQDRSGPTYEQYF. The CDR3 DNA is TGCGCCAGCAGCCAAGATCGAAGCGGGCCAACCTACGAGCAGTACTTC.

This clone was recorded only once. The chain links TRBV11-3 to TRBJ1-1; D remains ambiguous. Trimming removed 1 base at V and 7 bases at J, with 16 bases between. This CDR3 comprises 15 residues. Germline V gene sequence: CDR1 SGHNT, CDR2 YENEEA. In DNA, the CDR3 is TGTGCCAGCAGCTTAGGAGTCAGGAGGTCGGGTGAAGCTTTCTTT. Encoded protein: CASSLGVRRSGEAFF.

The chain joins TRBV27 to TRBJ1-1; D is perhaps TRBD1 (6 bases). The V gene lost 6 bases and the J gene lost 1 base, with 12 bases spanning the gap. CDR3 length: 14 amino acids. The germline V gene encodes CDR1 MNHEY and CDR2 SMNVEV (reference sequence). This CDR3 is CASSFRGGNTEAFF. Written as DNA, the CDR3 is TGTGCCAGCAGCTTTAGAGGGGGGAACACTGAAGCTTTCTTT.

In regard to this clone: Other DNA sequences in the sample encode the same CDR3. The rearrangement uses TRBV6-5 and TRBJ1-1, with a possible D match to TRBD1 (5 bases). The CDR3 is made up of 13 amino acids. Trimming took off 5 bases at V and 2 bases at J, with 9 bases between the two ends. The V gene's germline CDR1 is MNHEY and CDR2 SVGAGI. CDR3 sequence: CASSGHTNTEAFF. The CDR3 DNA reads TGTGCCAGCAGTGGACACACCAACACTGAAGCTTTCTTT.

This chain uses TRBV6-5 with TRBJ2-6, with D uncertain. This CDR3 contains 13 residues. CDR1 is MNHEY and CDR2 is SVGAGI in the germline V gene. V was clipped by 6 bases and J by 1 base, with 4 bases between them. For the CDR3, the DNA is TGTGCCAGCAGGACATCTGGGGCCAACGTCCTGACTTTC. This encodes CASRTSGANVLTF.

Only a few counts were recorded for this clone. The rearrangement uses TRBV4-3 and TRBJ2-3, with 15 bases that match TRBD2. The CDR3 has 17 amino acids. V gave up 0 bases and J gave up 7 bases; unmatched junction bases: 5. Germline V gene sequence: CDR1 LGHNA, CDR2 YSLEER. The CDR3 spells CASSQDGTSGGLYTQYF. The CDR3 coding sequence is TGCGCCAGCAGCCAAGATGGGACTAGCGGGGGGTTGTATACGCAGTATTTT.

This clone turned up a few times. The rearrangement links TRBV27 to TRBJ1-2; D unclear. The germline gives CDR1 MNHEY, CDR2 SMNVEV (reference sequence). V was cut by 2 bases and J by 2 bases, with 9 bases left in between. CDR3 size: 14 residues. The CDR3 DNA follows: TGTGCCAGCAGTTTAGTGGGCGAGAACTATGGCTACACCTTC. It codes for CASSLVGENYGYTF.

This clone was counted a few times. V is TRBV14 and J is TRBJ2-3, with TRBD1 matching 7 bases. This CDR3 is 14 amino acids long. V shed 3 bases, J shed 4 bases, and the junction held 4 bases outside the gene matches. Per germline, CDR1 SGHDN and CDR2 FVKESK. The CDR3 DNA is TGTGCCAGCAGCCAGGTCAGGGGGTCAGATACGCAGTATTTT. Encoded protein: CASSQVRGSDTQYF. Using reference TRBV14 and TRBJ2-3 for the parts outside the CDR3, the full variable domain is EAGVTQFPSHSVIEKGQTVTLRCDPISGHDNLYWYRRVMGKEIKFLLHFVKESKQDESGMPNNRFLAERTGGTYSTLKVQPAELEDSGVYFCASSQVRGSDTQYFGPGTRLTVL.

This chain joins TRBV10-3 and TRBJ2-7; TRBD1 agrees at 8 bases. This CDR3 contains 14 residues. The ends lost 6 bases at V and 2 bases at J; junction bases unmatched: 6. The germline V gene encodes CDR1 ENHRY and CDR2 SYGVKD. DNA for the CDR3: TGTGCCATCAGCGGGACAGGCGCACCCTACGAGCAGTACTTC. Translating it yields CAISGTGAPYEQYF.

The chain is built from TRBV28 and TRBJ1-5, with 8 bases fitting TRBD1. Trimming took 6 bases from V and 4 from J; bases not matched to a gene: 5. This CDR3 region has 14 residues. CDR1 and CDR2 from the germline V gene are MDHEN and SYDVKM. CDR3 nucleotides: TGTGCCAGCAGAGGACAGGGAGAGAATCAGCCCCAGCATTTT. Its protein is CASRGQGENQPQHF.

J is TRBJ2-1 and V is TRBV5-1; D ambiguous. CDR1 is SGHRS, CDR2 YFSETQ, per germline. V lost 0 bases, J lost 4 bases, and 14 bases lay in between. The CDR3 extends over 16 amino acids. In nucleotides, the CDR3 is TGCGCCAGCAGCTTGGCAGGTCCGGCTACTTACAATGAGCAGTTCTTC. This encodes CASSLAGPATYNEQFF.

This clone turned up a few times. This chain connects TRBV2 to TRBJ2-6; tentatively, D is TRBD2 (6 bases). Germline CDR1 and CDR2: SNHLY and FYNNEI. V lost 2 bases, J lost 0 bases, and 11 bases lay in between. The CDR3 length is 17 residues. The CDR3 nucleotides read TGTGCCAGCAGTGAATCCCCACTAGCCTCTGGGGCCAACGTCCTGACTTTC. The encoded protein is CASSESPLASGANVLTF.